This is a list of T cell receptor beta chains from one sample in a study of cytomegalovirus exposure and HLA in healthy donors. Clones were sequenced by immunoSEQ multiplex PCR, and TCRdb holds only the in-frame ones, with some missing. Among 35,000 to 45,000 clones listed, roughly 80% were seen once. What was sequenced was PBMCs. The receptor source for this set is a woman aged 35 to 49 in good health and CMV-seronegative. CDR3s include the opening cysteine and the closing phenylalanine or tryptophan. Each record gives: J gene, clone size, D gene, V gene, CDR3 DNA, CDR3 protein. D genes are given only for firm matches. Only some rows state a clone size, as once, few, many or a class for expanded clones.

TRBJ2-5 | NA | NA | TRBV7-2 | TGTGCCAGCAGCTTACAAGGGGCGGGGTCGGGACAAGAGACCCAGTACTTC | CASSLQGAGSGQETQYF
TRBJ2-5 | NA | NA | TRBV27 | TGTGCCAGCAGTTTTTCAGGGGTAGAGACCCAGTACTTC | CASSFSGVETQYF
TRBJ2-1 | NA | NA | TRBV15 | TGTGCCACCAGCGTCACTGGCTCCTACAATGAGCAGTTCTTC | CATSVTGSYNEQFF
TRBJ1-1 | NA | TRBD1 | TRBV29-1 | TGCAGCGTTCCGGGACAGGGGGCGCCCCGTGGAGTGAACACTGAAGCTTTCTTT | CSVPGQGAPRGVNTEAFF
TRBJ2-5 | NA | TRBD2 | TRBV6-6 | TGTGCCAGCAGCCCCGCGGGGGGGCGAATCCAAGAGACCCAGTACTTC | CASSPAGGRIQETQYF
TRBJ2-1 | NA | TRBD1 | TRBV6-4 | TGTGCCAGCAGTGACTCCTCCGGGACAGGGGGGGGCAATGAGCAGTTCTTC | CASSDSSGTGGGNEQFF
TRBJ2-1 | NA | NA | TRBV7-8 | TGTGCCAGCAGCATAGAGGCAGCCAGAGGTCGGTTCTTC | CASSIEAARGRFF
TRBJ1-2 | NA | NA | TRBV7-9 | TGTGCCAGCAGCTTCCCTGACAGGAGAGGCTACACCTTC | CASSFPDRRGYTF
TRBJ2-3 | NA | NA | TRBV6-1 | TGTGCCAGCAGTGAAGCCACAGGGAGCACAGATACGCAGTATTTT | CASSEATGSTDTQYF
TRBJ2-5 | once | NA | TRBV4-2 | TGTGCCAGCAGCCAAGATGTGCAGGGGGGGACCCAGTACTTC | CASSQDVQGGTQYF
TRBJ1-1 | NA | NA | TRBV5-1 | TGCGCCAGCAGCTCGGGACACGAGAACACTGAAGCTTTCTTT | CASSSGHENTEAFF
TRBJ1-1 | NA | TRBD1 | TRBV2 | TGTGCCAGCAACTCAGGGGGCTTGAACACTGAAGCTTTCTTT | CASNSGGLNTEAFF
TRBJ1-6 | NA | NA | TRBV4-1 | TGCGCCAGCAGCCAAGTTTGGACAGTGCCCTATAATTCACCCCTCCACTTT | CASSQVWTVPYNSPLHF
TRBJ1-2 | NA | TRBD1 | TRBV6-5 | TGTGCCAGCAGTTACCGAACCACAGGGGGCTCTGGCTACACCTTC | CASSYRTTGGSGYTF
TRBJ2-7 | few | TRBD2 | TRBV13 | TGTGCCAGCAGTTCGACTAGCGGGGCGTCGGACGAGCAGTACTTC | CASSSTSGASDEQYF
TRBJ1-1 | NA | TRBD1 | TRBV19 | TGTGCCAGTAGTACTAGGGGGCAAGACACTGAAGCTTTCTTT | CASSTRGQDTEAFF
TRBJ2-2 | NA | TRBD1 | TRBV11-3 | TGTGCCAGCAGTGGGGGGACAGGAGTCACCGGGGAGCTGTTTTTT | CASSGGTGVTGELFF